This is a list of T cell receptor beta chains from one sample in a study of blood T cells in healthy people across ages. MiXCR, run by TCRdb on the 5' RACE reads, gives a single entry per CDR3 protein. The sample records around 990,000 distinct CDR3 sequences, under 30% being singletons. The data also belong to a second study, concerning T cells of mothers and their children.

The material sequenced was blood. Receptors originate from a girl aged 2 to 9 in good health. CDR3s include the opening cysteine and the closing phenylalanine or tryptophan. The D gene is left open where the match is weak. Clone size, where shown, is once, few, many, or a class for clones that have expanded.

TRBV13	TRBJ2-7	NA	NA	CASRRWRDSYEQYF	TGTGCCAGCAGACGCTGGCGGGACTCCTACGAGCAGTACTTC
TRBV4-3	TRBJ2-5	NA	NA	CTSSQDGNQETQYF	TGCACCAGCAGCCAAGATGGGAACCAAGAGACCCAGTACTTC
TRBV4-2	TRBJ1-4	NA	many	CASSRGHGEKLFF	TGTGCCAGCAGCCGGGGACATGGTGAAAAACTGTTTTTT
TRBV7-2	TRBJ2-7	NA	few	CASSLDGDKQYF	TGTGCCAGCAGCCTAGACGGCGACAAGCAGTACTTC
TRBV5-1	TRBJ2-7	TRBD1	NA	CASAGTDYEQYF	TGCGCCAGCGCCGGGACAGACTACGAGCAGTACTTC
TRBV2	TRBJ1-5	NA	few	CASKDGRVRGQPQHF	TGTGCCAGCAAAGATGGAAGGGTTCGAGGTCAGCCCCAGCATTTT
TRBV5-1	TRBJ2-1	TRBD1	few	CASSLDIGTDVAFF	TGCGCCAGCAGCCTGGACATTGGGACAGACGTGGCGTTCTTC
TRBV5-4	TRBJ1-1	NA	few	CASTLQGSNTEAFF	TGTGCCAGCACCCTACAGGGATCGAACACTGAAGCTTTCTTT
TRBV3-1	TRBJ2-2	TRBD2	few	CASSLHPTSSGELFF	TGTGCCAGCAGCCTCCATCCGACTAGCAGCGGGGAGCTGTTTTTT
TRBV14	TRBJ2-7	NA	NA	CASSPGTSEQYF	TGTGCCAGCAGCCCCGGGACCTCCGAGCAGTACTTC
TRBV20-1	TRBJ2-7	TRBD2	once	CSARTGSGRAEEQYF	TGCAGTGCCCGAACGGGTAGCGGGAGGGCCGAAGAGCAGTACTTC
TRBV28	TRBJ2-1	NA	NA	CASSFLLSGKGNEQFF	TGTGCCAGCAGTTTTCTCTTGTCGGGGAAGGGAAATGAGCAGTTCTTC
TRBV29-1	TRBJ1-3	NA	NA	CSVEKGNGNTIYF	TGCAGCGTTGAAAAGGGGAATGGAAACACCATATATTTT
TRBV12-5	TRBJ2-5	NA	few	CASGFSLVKTEIAYQETQYF	TGTGCTAGTGGTTTTTCTCTCGTTAAAACAGAAATCGCGTACCAAGAGACCCAGTACTTC
TRBV28	TRBJ1-5	NA	NA	CASTDGGDRQPQHF	TGTGCCAGCACCGATGGTGGGGATCGGCAGCCCCAGCATTTT
TRBV28	TRBJ2-7	NA	NA	CATFPGVSYEQYF	TGTGCCACTTTCCCTGGGGTCTCCTACGAGCAGTACTTC
TRBV27	TRBJ1-2	NA	few	CASSLDGATNYGYTF	TGTGCCAGCAGTCTGGACGGGGCTACTAACTATGGCTACACCTTC
TRBV6-2/TRBV6-3	TRBJ2-7	NA	NA	CASSFKALRIPVSYEQYF	TGTGCCAGCAGTTTTAAGGCCTTAAGAATTCCGGTCTCCTACGAGCAGTACTTC
TRBV4-3	TRBJ1-1	NA	NA	CASSQFKGTEAFF	TGCGCCAGCAGCCAATTCAAGGGGACTGAAGCTTTCTTT
TRBV24-1	TRBJ2-3	TRBD1	NA	CATSDPQTGIGTDTQYF	TGTGCCACCAGTGATCCCCAGACAGGGATTGGCACAGACACGCAGTATTTT
TRBV7-9	TRBJ2-1	TRBD2	few	CASSPRGEDEQFF	TGTGCCAGCAGCCCCCGGGGGGAGGATGAGCAGTTCTTC
TRBV5-1	TRBJ2-7	TRBD2	NA	CASSNGLAGIIHEQYF	TGCGCCAGCAGCAACGGACTAGCGGGGATTATCCACGAGCAGTACTTC
TRBV28	TRBJ2-2	NA	NA	CASSFPAGGGTGELFF	TGTGCCAGCAGTTTTCCGGCCGGGGGTGGCACCGGGGAGCTGTTTTTT
TRBV20-1	TRBJ1-2	NA	NA	CSAGRTAQRTF	TGCAGTGCCGGACGGACCGCTCAAAGAACCTTC
TRBV7-7	TRBJ2-1	NA	NA	CASSTDTGISEQFF	TGTGCTAGCAGCACCGATACAGGGATCTCTGAGCAGTTCTTC
TRBV28	TRBJ2-7	NA	few	CASSLGRTEDYEQYF	TGTGCCAGCAGTTTGGGCAGGACAGAAGACTACGAGCAGTACTTC
TRBV15	TRBJ2-1	TRBD2	NA	CATSRDLTSGGWNEQFF	TGTGCCACCAGCAGAGATCTAACTAGCGGGGGGTGGAATGAGCAGTTCTTC
TRBV12-3/TRBV12-4	TRBJ2-1	TRBD1	few	CASTLLGTGVNNEQFF	TGTGCCAGCACTCTCCTCGGGACAGGGGTTAACAATGAGCAGTTCTTC
TRBV20-1	TRBJ2-5	TRBD2	NA	CSAISGGRGETQYF	TGCAGTGCTATTTCGGGGGGGCGAGGAGAGACCCAGTACTTC
TRBV11-2	TRBJ2-1	TRBD2	NA	CASRPNSGTSYNEQFF	TGTGCCAGCAGACCTAATAGCGGGACCTCCTACAATGAGCAGTTCTTC
TRBV29-1	TRBJ1-1	NA	few	CSVVQRTATEAFF	TGCAGCGTTGTTCAACGGACAGCGACTGAAGCTTTCTTT
TRBV7-9	TRBJ2-1	NA	NA	CASISHWNEQFF	TGTGCCAGCATCTCCCACTGGAATGAGCAGTTCTTC
TRBV18	TRBJ2-1	NA	NA	CASSPRTDHEQFF	TGTGCCAGCTCACCAAGAACAGACCATGAGCAGTTCTTC
TRBV12-3/TRBV12-4	TRBJ2-2	NA	few	CASTPRGVPNTGELFF	TGTGCCAGCACTCCCCGCGGGGTCCCGAACACCGGGGAGCTGTTTTTT
TRBV11-2	TRBJ1-2	NA	few	CASRTRVGQANYGYTF	TGTGCCAGCAGAACTCGGGTGGGGCAGGCTAACTATGGCTACACCTTC
TRBV20-1	TRBJ2-7	TRBD2	NA	CSARDRVLAGGHEQYF	TGCAGTGCTAGAGATCGGGTACTAGCGGGAGGGCACGAGCAGTACTTC
TRBV29-1	TRBJ2-5	TRBD1	many	CSVWLGQAGPAQYF	TGCAGCGTCTGGCTGGGACAGGCAGGACCGGCCCAGTACTTC
TRBV28	TRBJ2-7	NA	NA	CASRPFSYRGSYEQYF	TGTGCCAGCAGACCCTTTAGCTACCGTGGCTCCTACGAGCAGTACTTC
TRBV20-1	TRBJ2-1	NA	few	CSAREGATYNEQFF	TGCAGTGCTAGGGAAGGAGCGACCTACAATGAGCAGTTCTTC
TRBV27	TRBJ2-7	NA	few	CASSSAGPYEQYF	TGTGCCAGCAGTTCGGCGGGCCCCTACGAGCAGTACTTC
TRBV11-1	TRBJ1-1	NA	few	CASSLRGLNTEAFF	TGTGCCAGCAGCTTGAGGGGGTTGAACACTGAAGCTTTCTTT
TRBV28	TRBJ2-5	TRBD1	NA	CASSSAGTGVQETQYF	TGTGCCAGCAGTTCGGCCGGGACAGGGGTCCAAGAGACCCAGTACTTC
TRBV5-1	TRBJ2-3	TRBD2	NA	CASGFQAGDSDTQYF	TGCGCCAGCGGATTTCAAGCGGGAGACTCAGATACGCAGTATTTT
TRBV2	TRBJ1-2	NA	NA	CASRRQSTNYGYTF	TGTGCCAGCAGAAGACAGAGTACTAACTATGGCTACACCTTC
TRBV7-9	TRBJ1-1	NA	NA	CASSYQLGATEAFF	TGTGCCAGCAGTTATCAACTGGGAGCGACTGAAGCTTTCTTT
TRBV6-1	TRBJ2-5	NA	NA	CASGAGHLGPQYF	TGTGCCAGCGGGGCAGGGCACCTCGGGCCCCAGTACTTC
TRBV9	TRBJ1-1	NA	NA	CASSNSGTEAFF	TGTGCCAGCAGCAATAGCGGGACTGAAGCTTTCTTT
TRBV20-1	TRBJ2-1	NA	few	CSAKHPLGGEQFF	TGCAGTGCCAAGCACCCTTTGGGCGGTGAGCAGTTCTTC
TRBV3-1	TRBJ1-1	NA	few	CASSPTDRYEAFF	TGTGCCAGCAGTCCCACTGACAGGTATGAAGCTTTCTTT
TRBV7-9	TRBJ2-7	TRBD2	few	CASSFPTSGGSYEQYF	TGTGCCAGCAGCTTCCCGACTAGCGGGGGTTCTTACGAGCAGTACTTC
TRBV25-1	TRBJ1-3	NA	few	CASSEEGRKNTIYF	TGTGCCAGCAGTGAGGAGGGCAGAAAAAACACCATATATTTT
TRBV20-1	TRBJ2-1	TRBD2	NA	CSFTSGTSGRAGNEQFF	TGCAGCTTCACTTCCGGGACTAGCGGGAGGGCCGGAAATGAGCAGTTCTTC
TRBV4-1	TRBJ2-5	TRBD2	few	CASSPEGLAGVAETQYF	TGCGCCAGCAGCCCCGAGGGACTAGCGGGAGTAGCAGAGACCCAGTACTTC
TRBV28	TRBJ1-4	NA	NA	CASSDSATNEKLFF	TGTGCCAGCAGTGACAGTGCAACTAATGAAAAACTGTTTTTT